This T cell receptor beta chain emerged from a study of neurological immune-mediated disorders. Whole-study findings and limits: Phylogenetic analysis grouped 18 of 34 multiple sclerosis patients' repertoires together, suggesting a possible repertoire signature.

From 2 million PBMCs stored at -80 C, the unsorted libraries were generated. This clonotype was seen many times. Its cognate antigen is unknown. One entry per CDR3 protein results from TCRdb running MiXCR on the 5' RACE reads. The data show nearly 60,000 distinct CDR3 sequences, around 3.4% seen once. Germline V lookup: CDR1 MNHNY, CDR2 SVGAGI (reference sequence). V was shortened by 6 bases and J by 7 bases, with 7 bases between the two germline ends. CDR3 length equals 11 residues. Sequenced material: PBMCs. V and J are TRBV6-6 and TRBJ1-5; D not certain. This TCR came from a woman aged 55-75 years with multiple sclerosis. Here the CDR3 reads CASRAGQPQHF. The CDR3 DNA is TGTGCCAGCAGGGCTGGGCAGCCCCAGCATTTT.